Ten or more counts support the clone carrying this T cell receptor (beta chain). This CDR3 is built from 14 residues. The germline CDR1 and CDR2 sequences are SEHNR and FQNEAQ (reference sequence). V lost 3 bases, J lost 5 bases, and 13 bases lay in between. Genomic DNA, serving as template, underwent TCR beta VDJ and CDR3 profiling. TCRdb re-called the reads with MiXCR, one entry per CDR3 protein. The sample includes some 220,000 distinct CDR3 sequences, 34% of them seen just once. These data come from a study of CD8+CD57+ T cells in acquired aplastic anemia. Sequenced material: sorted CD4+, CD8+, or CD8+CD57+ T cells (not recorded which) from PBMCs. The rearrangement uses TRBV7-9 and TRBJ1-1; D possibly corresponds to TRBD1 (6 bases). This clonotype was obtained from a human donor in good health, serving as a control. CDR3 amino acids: CASSFSQGPTEAFF. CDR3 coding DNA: TGTGCCAGCAGCTTCTCCCAGGGGCCAACTGAAGCTTTCTTT.